Listed below are T cell receptor beta chains from one sample, sequenced in a study of beta chain features in type 1 diabetes. Method: immunoSEQ multiplex PCR; TCRdb's copy keeps in-frame clones and lacks some. Of approximately 400,000 clones listed, approximately 15% were seen once; the top ten hold approximately 0.019%. Input material: naive CD4+ T cells from blood. Source of these receptors: a woman under 30 in good health. CDR3s include the opening cysteine and the closing phenylalanine or tryptophan. The D gene is left open where the match is weak. Where a row states a size, it is once, few, many or the class of an expanded clone; other rows omit it.

>-|TRBJ2-7|-|TRBV7-2
CASSRPGHIYEQYF
TGTGCCAGCAGCCGCCCGGGACATATTTACGAGCAGTACTTC
>few|TRBJ1-5|TRBD1|TRBV30
CAWSPGTGNQPQHF
TGTGCCTGGAGTCCAGGGACAGGAAATCAGCCCCAGCATTTT
>-|TRBJ2-7|TRBD1|TRBV29-1
CSVGQGRYEQYF
TGCAGCGTGGGACAGGGTAGGTACGAGCAGTACTTC
>-|TRBJ2-5|-|TRBV2
CASSTSSRGQETQYF
TGTGCCAGCAGTACGTCATCTCGGGGACAAGAGACCCAGTACTTC
>-|TRBJ2-7|TRBD2|TRBV9
CARGTSGSHPHEQYF
TGTGCCAGGGGGACTAGCGGGAGCCACCCCCACGAGCAGTACTTC
>-|TRBJ2-7|-|TRBV6-5
CASSSQGQGHEQYF
TGTGCCAGCAGTTCCCAGGGCCAAGGGCACGAGCAGTACTTC
>few|TRBJ1-1|-|TRBV29-1
CSVGLRGGGKAFF
TGCAGCGTTGGCCTGAGGGGGGGCGGGAAAGCTTTCTTT
>-|TRBJ2-7|TRBD1|TRBV28
CASSRTGYEQYF
TGTGCCAGCAGCCGGACAGGCTACGAGCAGTACTTC
>few|TRBJ2-4|-|TRBV7-9
CASSLGTLAKNIQYF
TGTGCCAGCAGCCTCGGGACACTAGCCAAAAACATTCAGTACTTC
>few|TRBJ1-2|-|TRBV4-3
CASSQEGPSPGNYGYTF
TGCGCCAGCAGCCAAGAAGGGCCTAGTCCGGGAAACTATGGCTACACCTTC
>-|TRBJ1-4|-|TRBV30
CAGWQGEKLFF
TGTGCCGGTTGGCAGGGTGAAAAACTGTTTTTT
>-|TRBJ2-2|TRBD2|TRBV6-6
CASSYTTGRAGELFF
TGTGCCAGCAGTTACACGACCGGGAGGGCCGGGGAGCTGTTTTTT
>-|TRBJ2-6|-|TRBV4-3
CASTSQVGAPGANVLTF
TGCGCCAGCACCTCCCAAGTAGGGGCTCCCGGGGCCAACGTCCTGACTTTC
>-|TRBJ2-7|-|TRBV30
CAWRFRGAGEQYF
TGTGCCTGGAGATTCAGGGGGGCAGGGGAGCAGTACTTC
>few|TRBJ2-5|TRBD2|TRBV30
CACTMDSSGPRTQYF
TGTGCCTGCACTATGGACTCTAGCGGCCCCCGGACCCAGTACTTC
>-|TRBJ2-1|TRBD2|TRBV7-9
CASSLELAAPRRNEQFF
TGTGCCAGCAGCTTAGAACTAGCGGCTCCCCGACGGAATGAGCAGTTCTTC
>-|TRBJ2-1|TRBD2|TRBV7-3
CASSLTSGVYNEQFF
TGTGCCAGCAGCCTCACTAGCGGGGTCTACAATGAGCAGTTCTTC
>-|TRBJ2-5|TRBD1|TRBV27
CASSWDRVKETQYF
TGTGCCAGCAGTTGGGACAGGGTGAAAGAGACCCAGTACTTC
>-|TRBJ1-5|TRBD1|TRBV30
CAWSVQGVQPQHF
TGTGCCTGGAGTGTACAGGGGGTTCAGCCCCAGCATTTT
>few|TRBJ2-1|TRBD2|TRBV6-1
CASRLAASYNEQFF
TGTGCCAGCAGGCTAGCGGCCTCCTACAATGAGCAGTTCTTC
>-|TRBJ1-1|-|TRBV19
CASSLRQTMNTEAFF
TGTGCCAGTAGTCTTCGACAGACCATGAACACTGAAGCTTTCTTT
>few|TRBJ2-7|TRBD1|TRBV6-6
CASRPGQDEQYF
TGTGCCAGCAGGCCGGGACAGGACGAGCAGTACTTC
>few|TRBJ1-5|TRBD1|TRBV30
CAWSASGQGNQPQHF
TGTGCCTGGAGTGCCTCTGGACAGGGCAATCAGCCCCAGCATTTT
>few|TRBJ1-2|TRBD1|TRBV4-1
CASSQGTGDGYTF
TGCGCCAGCAGCCAAGGGACAGGGGATGGCTACACCTTC
>few|TRBJ1-5|TRBD1|TRBV29-1
CSVSQGEIQPQHF
TGCAGCGTCAGTCAGGGGGAGATTCAGCCCCAGCATTTT
>few|TRBJ1-3|-|TRBV27
CASSFGVHSGNTIYF
TGTGCCAGCAGTTTCGGGGTCCACTCTGGAAACACCATATATTTT
>-|TRBJ1-4|TRBD1|TRBV28
CASRPRQGWEKLFF
TGTGCCAGCAGACCTAGACAGGGGTGGGAAAAACTGTTTTTT
>few|TRBJ2-3|TRBD1|TRBV11-3
CASSLQGQSTDTQYF
TGTGCCAGCAGCTTGCAGGGACAGAGCACAGATACGCAGTATTTT
>-|TRBJ1-2|-|TRBV30
CAWMSKYGYTF
TGTGCCTGGATGAGTAAATATGGCTACACCTTC
>few|TRBJ2-3|-|TRBV7-2
CASSFVAAADTQYF
TGTGCCAGCAGCTTCGTAGCAGCAGCGGATACGCAGTATTTT
>-|TRBJ1-4|-|TRBV7-9
CASSSDITNEKLFF
TGTGCCAGCAGCTCAGACATAACTAATGAAAAACTGTTTTTT
>-|TRBJ2-7|TRBD2|TRBV4-2
CASSPSGRRDEQYF
TGTGCCAGCAGCCCCAGCGGGAGACGGGACGAGCAGTACTTC
>few|TRBJ2-1|-|TRBV11-2
CASSQNNEQFF
TGTGCCAGCAGCCAAAACAATGAGCAGTTCTTC
>-|TRBJ2-4|TRBD2|TRBV5-1
CASSHGTSGTKNIQYF
TGCGCCAGCAGCCACGGGACTAGCGGGACCAAAAACATTCAGTACTTC
>few|TRBJ2-1|TRBD2|TRBV11-2
CASSLAGGYNEQFF
TGTGCCAGCAGCTTAGCGGGAGGATACAATGAGCAGTTCTTC
>few|TRBJ1-2|-|TRBV14
CASSQDMRWGYTF
TGTGCCAGCAGCCAAGATATGCGTTGGGGCTACACCTTC
>few|TRBJ1-1|-|TRBV29-1
CSVEGLRGYTEAFF
TGCAGCGTTGAAGGACTTAGGGGTTACACTGAAGCTTTCTTT
>-|TRBJ1-2|-|TRBV2
CASSEVRPHGYTF
TGTGCCAGCAGTGAAGTGCGGCCTCATGGCTACACCTTC
>few|TRBJ1-1|TRBD1|TRBV29-1
CSGTTGLSNTEAFF
TGCAGCGGAACGACAGGGCTCTCGAACACTGAAGCTTTCTTT
>few|TRBJ2-1|-|TRBV28
CASSLAGTPNNEQFF
TGTGCCAGCAGTTTAGCGGGAACTCCTAACAATGAGCAGTTCTTC
>-|TRBJ1-2|-|TRBV29-1
CSVEHRENYGYTF
TGCAGCGTTGAGCACAGGGAGAACTATGGCTACACCTTC
>-|TRBJ2-7|TRBD1|TRBV7-2
CASSSRPGTGNEQYF
TGTGCCAGCAGCTCACGTCCCGGGACAGGGAACGAGCAGTACTTC
>-|TRBJ2-7|-|TRBV28
CASSPSPYEQYF
TGTGCCAGCAGTCCGAGCCCCTACGAGCAGTACTTC
>-|TRBJ1-4|TRBD1|TRBV9
CASSPRGVIQGQNEKLFF
TGTGCCAGCAGCCCCCGCGGGGTCATACAGGGGCAAAATGAAAAACTGTTTTTT
>-|TRBJ1-1|-|TRBV19
CASSNRTRGTEAFF
TGTGCCAGTAGTAACCGGACCAGAGGGACTGAAGCTTTCTTT
>few|TRBJ2-7|-|TRBV7-9
CASSLPGFLSLSYEQYF
TGTGCCAGCAGCTTACCGGGATTTCTGTCTTTGAGCTACGAGCAGTACTTC
>-|TRBJ2-7|TRBD1|TRBV2
CASRTTGGSYEQYF
TGTGCCAGCAGGACGACAGGGGGCTCCTACGAGCAGTACTTC
>few|TRBJ1-4|TRBD1|TRBV5-1
CASSTGTGVPNEKLFF
TGCGCCAGCAGCACGGGAACAGGGGTCCCTAATGAAAAACTGTTTTTT
>few|TRBJ1-5|-|TRBV29-1
CSVGGLDQPQHF
TGCAGCGTTGGGGGGCTTGATCAGCCCCAGCATTTT
>few|TRBJ1-2|-|TRBV9
CASSPGSSGGYTF
TGTGCCAGCAGCCCAGGGTCTTCTGGTGGCTACACCTTC
>few|TRBJ1-2|TRBD1|TRBV18
CASSQGQGYGYTF
TGTGCCAGCTCCCAGGGACAGGGGTATGGCTACACCTTC
>few|TRBJ2-2|-|TRBV6-1
CASLTVGAGELFF
TGTGCCAGCCTGACGGTCGGGGCCGGGGAGCTGTTTTTT
>-|TRBJ2-7|TRBD2|TRBV5-1
CASSGGTSGSGSYEQYF
TGCGCCAGCAGCGGGGGGACTAGCGGGAGTGGATCCTACGAGCAGTACTTC
>-|TRBJ2-7|-|TRBV15
CATSRGLNSYEQYF
TGTGCCACCAGCAGAGGACTTAACTCCTACGAGCAGTACTTC
>few|TRBJ2-1|TRBD2|TRBV5-4
CASSLGLAGAYNEQFF
TGTGCCAGCAGCTTGGGACTAGCGGGAGCCTACAATGAGCAGTTCTTC
>few|TRBJ2-5|TRBD2|TRBV30
CAWSGSGGIKTQYF
TGTGCCTGGAGTGGTTCGGGAGGGATAAAGACCCAGTACTTC
>-|TRBJ1-5|-|TRBV7-9
CASSLTGNPQPQHF
TGTGCCAGCAGCCTTACAGGGAATCCTCAGCCCCAGCATTTT